This TCR beta chain appears in the sequencing data of a study of vaccination effects on CD4 cells after COVID-19 (dated by TCRdb to the early 2020s). Some background on the complete study: Two doses of either the BNT162b2 or the mRNA-1273 mRNA SARS-CoV-2 vaccine were administered to participants. Pre-vaccine samples from a couple of convalescent patients were drawn 16 days and one week before the first dose, 142 and 148 days after COVID-19 diagnosis. The study compared SARS-CoV-2 spike-specific CD4+ TCR repertoires before and after mRNA vaccination in COVID-19 convalescent patients and infection-naive vaccine recipients. The full study included 9 to 10 COVID-19 convalescent patients and a handful of SARS-CoV-2-naive healthy vaccine recipients. In the study, cultures from other donors were sequenced using the Oncomine TCR Beta short-read assay on an Illumina iSeq 100. Points the paper makes about the study in general: Both infection-induced and vaccine-induced clones contracted markedly at late post-vaccination timepoints, which is consistent with waning T cell responses. Among convalescent patients, the spike-reactive repertoire after vaccination was made up mainly of new vaccine-induced clones that were largely distinct from the clones induced by infection. The study was limited by a small number of convalescent patients, and early post-infection timepoints were lacking.

The CDR3 has 14 amino acids, counting the end cysteine and phenylalanine. CDR3 DNA is the only sequence kept; it has 42 bases, read in frame from the first base. For CDR1 and CDR2, the germline V gene lists MGHDK and SYGVNS. The trim is 5 bases for V and 6 bases for J, with a gap of 14 bases between the germline ends. This clone is identified as hyperexpanded (1% or more). Its antigen remains unidentified. There are no base qualities to consult, and no much larger clone falls within one base. Library preparation was by the immunoSEQ multiplex PCR assay. DNA from the CD4+ T cells that had been cultured and isolated underwent TCR beta CDR3 sequencing. Processing in the source paper ran as follows. Non-productive TCR sequences were removed, reads were trimmed to the CDR3 region, and CDR3s of at least 7 amino acids were retained. The MANAFEST web app was used to identify antigen-specific clonotypes by comparing expansion in peptide wells with expansion in reference cultures. For clones to be considered positive, expansion at FDR<0.05 versus reference and all other wells, an odds ratio above 5, and a frequency above 0.1% in two replicate wells were required. A clonotype was called cross-reactive if it was significantly expanded both in SARS-CoV-2 spike wells and in at least one common cold coronavirus spike condition. Using the stringdist R package, CDR3 similarity was measured by Levenshtein distance, and unrooted trees were constructed with ape in R 3.6.1. TCRdb limited this immuneACCESS table to in-frame rearrangements with V and J called. A share of clones is missing; checked studies link under half to unresolved V genes, and the rest is unexplained. The V and J calls and the clone size are those of that table, but D and trimming were determined from the DNA. The sample profile shows under 25,000 clones; around 70% of them were found once. The ten largest clones represent roughly 15% of the sample.

In the ViraFEST assay, PBMC were stimulated with viral peptide pools, and TCR sequencing was then used to find antigen-specific CD4+ T cell clonotypes based on their expansion. After roughly 11 days of culture, CD4+ T cells were isolated with the EasySep CD4+ T cell isolation kit. PCR-confirmed SARS-CoV-2 infection had occurred in convalescent patients between March and December 2020, before the Alpha, Beta and Delta variants emerged in the United States. Each well held roughly 2 million PBMC cultured in IMDM containing approximately 5% human AB serum, around 10 IU/ml IL-2 and gentamicin, along with around 9.4 ug/ml peptides. On days 3 and 7, half of the culture medium was replaced with fresh IL-2-containing medium. Unless noted otherwise, every peptide stimulation condition was grown in triplicate wells. PBMC were separated from whole blood using Ficoll-Paque Plus gradient centrifugation and were then either cryopreserved at -140C or used fresh. The spike proteins of SARS-CoV-2 and of the common cold coronaviruses HCoV-NL63, HCoV-OC43 and HCoV-229E were spanned by overlapping peptide pools. Genomic DNA was extracted from cultured CD4+ T cells with the QIAamp micro DNA kit.

The specimen comprised CD4+ T cells from PBMCs cultured with SARS-CoV-2 spike peptides, sampled before COVID-19 vaccination. According to the study, the label for this sample's cell subset or site signals: SARS-CoV-2 spike overlapping peptide pool stimulation. This clonotype originated in a human donor who had a prior SARS-CoV-2 infection. Recombination connected TRBV25-1 to TRBJ2-1; the D gene identity is not certain. The nucleotides are TGTGCCAGCAGTCCCGATTTGCATAGCAATGAGCAGTTCTTC. It specifies CASSPDLHSNEQFF.